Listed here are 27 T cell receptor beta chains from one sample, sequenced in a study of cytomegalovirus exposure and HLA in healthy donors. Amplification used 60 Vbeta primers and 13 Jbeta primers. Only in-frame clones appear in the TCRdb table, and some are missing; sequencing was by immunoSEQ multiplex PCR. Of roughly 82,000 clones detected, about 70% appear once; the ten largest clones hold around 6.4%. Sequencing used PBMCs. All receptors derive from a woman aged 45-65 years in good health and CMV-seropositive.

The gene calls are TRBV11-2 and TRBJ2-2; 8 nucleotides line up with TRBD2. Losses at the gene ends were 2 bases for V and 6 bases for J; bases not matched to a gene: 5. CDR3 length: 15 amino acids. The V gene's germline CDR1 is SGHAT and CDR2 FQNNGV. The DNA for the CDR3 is TGTGCCAGCAGCTTAAGCGGGAGAAGGGCCGGGGAGCTGTTTTTT. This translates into CASSLSGRRAGELFF.

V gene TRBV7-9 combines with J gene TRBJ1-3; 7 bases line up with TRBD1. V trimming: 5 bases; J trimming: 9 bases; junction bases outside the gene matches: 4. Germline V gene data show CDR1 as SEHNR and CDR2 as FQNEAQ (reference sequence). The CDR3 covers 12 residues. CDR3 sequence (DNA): TGTGCCAGCAGCGAACAGGGGACCACCATATATTTT. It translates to CASSEQGTTIYF.

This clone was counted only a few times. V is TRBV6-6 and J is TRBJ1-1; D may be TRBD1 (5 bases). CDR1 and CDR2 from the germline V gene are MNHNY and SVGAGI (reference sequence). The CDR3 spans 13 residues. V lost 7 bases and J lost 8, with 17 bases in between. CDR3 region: CASKSAGQGEAFF. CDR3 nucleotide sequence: TGTGCCAGCAAGAGTGCGGGGCAGGGAGAAGCTTTCTTT.

CDR3 DNA sequence: TGTGCCAGCAGCGACGCCCGGGGTAGCAATGAGCAGTTCTTC. The encoded protein is CASSDARGSNEQFF. The V call is TRBV7-2, the J call TRBJ2-1, with D maybe TRBD2 (5 bases). Trimming shortened V by 5 bases and J by 6 bases, and 14 bases separated the two germline ends. CDR1 and CDR2 (germline): SGHTA, FQGNSA. The CDR3 covers 14 residues.

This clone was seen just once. CDR3 sequence (DNA): TGCGCCAGCAGCTTCTCCGGGACTGGATACAATGAGCAGTTCTTC. Its protein is CASSFSGTGYNEQFF. This chain connects TRBV5-1 to TRBJ2-1, with D possibly being TRBD2 (6 bases). The V gene's germline CDR1 is SGHRS and CDR2 YFSETQ. Trimming shortened V by 2 bases and J by 4 bases, and 13 bases separated the two germline ends. The CDR3 is made up of 15 amino acids.

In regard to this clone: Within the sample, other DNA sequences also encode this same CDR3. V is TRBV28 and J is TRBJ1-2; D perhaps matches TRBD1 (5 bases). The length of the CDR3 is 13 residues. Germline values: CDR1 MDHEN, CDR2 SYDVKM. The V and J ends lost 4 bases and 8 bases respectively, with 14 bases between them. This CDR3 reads CASSSGRGQGYTF. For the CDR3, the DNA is TGTGCCAGCAGTTCCGGAAGGGGTCAGGGCTACACCTTC.

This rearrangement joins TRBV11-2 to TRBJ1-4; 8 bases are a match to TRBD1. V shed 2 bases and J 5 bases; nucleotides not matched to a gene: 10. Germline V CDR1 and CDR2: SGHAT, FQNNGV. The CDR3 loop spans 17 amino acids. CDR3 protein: CASSLHQGARRNEKLFF. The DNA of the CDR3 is TGTGCCAGCAGCTTACATCAGGGGGCGAGAAGGAATGAAAAACTGTTTTTT.

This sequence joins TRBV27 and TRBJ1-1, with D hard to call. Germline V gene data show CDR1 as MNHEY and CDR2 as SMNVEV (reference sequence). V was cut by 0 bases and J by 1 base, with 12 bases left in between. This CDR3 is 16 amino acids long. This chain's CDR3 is CASSLSRRFPNTEAFF. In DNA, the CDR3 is TGTGCCAGCAGTTTATCGAGAAGATTCCCGAACACTGAAGCTTTCTTT.

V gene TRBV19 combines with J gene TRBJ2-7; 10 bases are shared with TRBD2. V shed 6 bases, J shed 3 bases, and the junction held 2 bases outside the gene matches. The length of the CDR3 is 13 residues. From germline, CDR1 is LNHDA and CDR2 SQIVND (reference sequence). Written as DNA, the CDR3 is TGTGCCAGTAGCTGGACTAGCGGCTACGAGCAGTACTTC. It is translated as CASSWTSGYEQYF.

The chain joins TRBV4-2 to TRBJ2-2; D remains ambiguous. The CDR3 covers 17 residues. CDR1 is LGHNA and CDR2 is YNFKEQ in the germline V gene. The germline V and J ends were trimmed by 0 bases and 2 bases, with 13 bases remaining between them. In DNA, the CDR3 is TGTGCCAGCAGCCAAGAGATGGCAGCGACCAACACCGGGGAGCTGTTTTTT. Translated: CASSQEMAATNTGELFF.

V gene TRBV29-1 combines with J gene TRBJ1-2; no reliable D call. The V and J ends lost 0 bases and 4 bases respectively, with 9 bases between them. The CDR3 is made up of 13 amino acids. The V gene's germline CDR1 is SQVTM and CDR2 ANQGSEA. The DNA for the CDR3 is TGCAGCGTTGAAGACGGGGTAGGCTATGGCTACACCTTC. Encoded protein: CSVEDGVGYGYTF. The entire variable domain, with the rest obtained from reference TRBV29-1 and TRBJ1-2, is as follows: SAVISQKPSRDICQRGTSLTIQCQVDSQVTMMFWYRQQPGQSLTLIATANQGSEATYESGFVIDKFPISRPNLTFSTLTVSNMSPEDSSIYLCSVEDGVGYGYTFGSGTRLTVV.

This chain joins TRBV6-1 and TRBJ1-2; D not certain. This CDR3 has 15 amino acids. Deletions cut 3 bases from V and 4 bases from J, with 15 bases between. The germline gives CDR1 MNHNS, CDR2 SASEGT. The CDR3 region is CASSEVGVTPYGYTF. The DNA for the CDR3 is TGTGCCAGCAGTGAGGTCGGGGTCACCCCCTATGGCTACACCTTC.

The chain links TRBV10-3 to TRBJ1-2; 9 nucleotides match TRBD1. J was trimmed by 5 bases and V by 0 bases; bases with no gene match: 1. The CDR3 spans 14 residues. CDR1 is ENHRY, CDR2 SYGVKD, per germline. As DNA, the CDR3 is TGTGCCATCAGTGAGTCGGGGACAGGGTATGGCTACACCTTC. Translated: CAISESGTGYGYTF.

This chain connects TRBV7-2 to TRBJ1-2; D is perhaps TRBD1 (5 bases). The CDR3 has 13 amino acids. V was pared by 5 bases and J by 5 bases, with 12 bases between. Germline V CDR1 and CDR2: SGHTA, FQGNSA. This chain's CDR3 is CASSLDRFYGYTF. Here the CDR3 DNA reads TGTGCCAGCAGCCTCGACAGATTTTATGGCTACACCTTC.

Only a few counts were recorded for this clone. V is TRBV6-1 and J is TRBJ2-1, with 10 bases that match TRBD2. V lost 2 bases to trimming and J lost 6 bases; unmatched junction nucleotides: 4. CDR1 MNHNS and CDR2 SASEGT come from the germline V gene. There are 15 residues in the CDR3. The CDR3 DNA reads TGTGCCAGCAGTGAACTAGCGGGAGTTGGCAATGAGCAGTTCTTC. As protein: CASSELAGVGNEQFF.

The CDR3 protein is CASSGSTGGLEQYF. The CDR3 DNA follows: TGCGCCAGCAGTGGATCGACAGGGGGTTTGGAGCAGTACTTC. The chain is built from TRBV10-2 and TRBJ2-7; 9 bases are shared with TRBD1. CDR3 length equals 14 residues. J was trimmed by 7 bases and V by 4 bases; bases with no gene match: 8. The germline V gene encodes CDR1 WSHSY and CDR2 SAAADI.

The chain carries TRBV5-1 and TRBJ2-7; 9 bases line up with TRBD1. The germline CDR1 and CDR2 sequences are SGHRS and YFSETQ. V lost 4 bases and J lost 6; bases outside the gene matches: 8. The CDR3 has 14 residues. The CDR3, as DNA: TGCGCCAGCAGCGCCACAGGGGGCTCTATCGAGCAGTACTTC. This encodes CASSATGGSIEQYF.

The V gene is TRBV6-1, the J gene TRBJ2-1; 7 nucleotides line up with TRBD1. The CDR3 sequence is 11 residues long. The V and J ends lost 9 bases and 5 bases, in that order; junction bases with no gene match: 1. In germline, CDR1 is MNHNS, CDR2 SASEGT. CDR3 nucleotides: TGTGCCAGGGGGACAGACAATGAGCAGTTCTTC. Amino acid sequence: CARGTDNEQFF.

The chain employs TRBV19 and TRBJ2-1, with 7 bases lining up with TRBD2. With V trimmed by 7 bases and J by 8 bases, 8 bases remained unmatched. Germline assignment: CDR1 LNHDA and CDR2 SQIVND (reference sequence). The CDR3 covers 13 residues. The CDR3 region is CASKAGVNHEQFF. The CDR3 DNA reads TGTGCCAGTAAGGCGGGAGTTAACCATGAGCAGTTCTTC.

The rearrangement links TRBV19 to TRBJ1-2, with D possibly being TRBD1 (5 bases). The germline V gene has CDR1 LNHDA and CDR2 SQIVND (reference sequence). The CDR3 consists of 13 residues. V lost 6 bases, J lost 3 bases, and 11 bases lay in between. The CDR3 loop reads CASRRQLYYGYTF. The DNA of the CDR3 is TGTGCCAGTAGGCGACAGCTTTACTATGGCTACACCTTC.

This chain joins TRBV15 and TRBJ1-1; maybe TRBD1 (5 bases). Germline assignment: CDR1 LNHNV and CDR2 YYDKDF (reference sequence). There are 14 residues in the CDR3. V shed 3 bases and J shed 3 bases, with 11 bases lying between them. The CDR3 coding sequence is TGTGCCACCAGCAGCCCTCCCAGGGACACTGAAGCTTTCTTT. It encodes CATSSPPRDTEAFF.

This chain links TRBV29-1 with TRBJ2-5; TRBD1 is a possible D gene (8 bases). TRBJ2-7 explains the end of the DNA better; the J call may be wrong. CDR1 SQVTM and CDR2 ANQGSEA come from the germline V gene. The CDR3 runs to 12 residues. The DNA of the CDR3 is TGCAGCGGAGGACAGGGAGGGCACGAGCAGTACTTC. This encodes CSGGQGGHEQYF.

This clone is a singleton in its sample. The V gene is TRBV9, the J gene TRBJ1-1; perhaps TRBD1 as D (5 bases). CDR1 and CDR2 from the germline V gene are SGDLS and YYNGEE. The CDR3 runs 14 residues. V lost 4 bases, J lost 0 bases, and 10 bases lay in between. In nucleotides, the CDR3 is TGTGCCAGCAGCCAGACAGACTTGAACACTGAAGCTTTCTTT. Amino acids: CASSQTDLNTEAFF.

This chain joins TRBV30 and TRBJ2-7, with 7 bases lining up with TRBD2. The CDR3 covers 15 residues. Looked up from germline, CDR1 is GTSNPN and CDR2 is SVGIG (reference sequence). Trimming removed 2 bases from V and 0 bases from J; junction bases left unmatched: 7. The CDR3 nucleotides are TGTGCCTGGAGTTCCCCCGGGACTACCTCCTACGAGCAGTACTTC. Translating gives CAWSSPGTTSYEQYF.

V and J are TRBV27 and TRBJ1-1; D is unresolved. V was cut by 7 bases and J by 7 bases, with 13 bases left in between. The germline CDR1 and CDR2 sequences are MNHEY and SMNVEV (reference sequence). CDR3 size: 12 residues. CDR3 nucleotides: TGTGCCAGCACCGATGGAGGTTTTGAAGCTTTCTTT. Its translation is CASTDGGFEAFF.

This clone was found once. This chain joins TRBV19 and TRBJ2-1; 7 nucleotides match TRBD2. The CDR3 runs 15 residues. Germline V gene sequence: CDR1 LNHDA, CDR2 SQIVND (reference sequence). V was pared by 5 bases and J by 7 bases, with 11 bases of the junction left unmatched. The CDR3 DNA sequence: TGTGCCAGTAGTGCAGTAGCGGGCATAAGGAATGAGCAGTTCTTC. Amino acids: CASSAVAGIRNEQFF.

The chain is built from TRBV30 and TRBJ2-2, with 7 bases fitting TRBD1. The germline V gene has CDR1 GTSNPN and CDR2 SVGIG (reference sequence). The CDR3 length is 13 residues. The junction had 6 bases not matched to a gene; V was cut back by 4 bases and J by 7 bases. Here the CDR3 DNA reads TGTGCCTGGAAATGGCAGGGGGTCGGGGAGCTGTTTTTT. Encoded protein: CAWKWQGVGELFF.